This entry lists 29 T cell receptor beta chains sequenced from one sample in a study of cytomegalovirus exposure and HLA in healthy donors. The PCR made use of 60 Vbeta and 13 Jbeta primers. This table comes from immunoSEQ multiplex PCR, and its TCRdb copy is limited to in-frame clones, with some not included. The table records fewer than 200,000 clones, 75% to 85% of them present only once. The sequencing input was PBMCs. These receptors were collected from a boy aged 5 to 17 in good health and CMV-seronegative.

The chain links TRBV6-1 to TRBJ1-6; D might be TRBD1 (5 bases). Trimming took 0 bases from V and 6 from J, leaving 12 bases between them. Germline V lookup: CDR1 MNHNS, CDR2 SASEGT. The CDR3 covers 16 residues. CDR3 in amino acids: CASSEAVWDSNSPLHF. CDR3 in DNA: TGTGCCAGCAGTGAAGCGGTCTGGGACTCTAATTCACCCCTCCACTTT.

The chain recombines TRBV29-1 with TRBJ1-1; TRBD1 aligns across 7 bases. The CDR3 length is 12 residues. Germline CDR1 reads SQVTM; CDR2 reads ANQGSEA. CDR3 in amino acids: CMAGTANTEAFF. In nucleotides, the CDR3 is TGCATGGCCGGGACAGCGAACACTGAAGCTTTCTTT. The full variable domain, in which reference TRBV29-1 and TRBJ1-1 provide the parts outside the CDR3, is SAVISQKPSRDICQRGTSLTIQCQVDSQVTMMFWYRQQPGQSLTLIATANQGSEATYESGFVIDKFPISRPNLTFSTLTVSNMSPEDSSIYLCMAGTANTEAFFGQGTRLTVV.

This clone appeared once. The chain joins TRBV11-2 to TRBJ2-1; 8 bases are shared with TRBD1. The CDR3 has 15 amino acids. Germline lookup yields CDR1 SGHAT and CDR2 FQNNGV. Trimming cost V 2 bases and J 5 bases; bases outside gene matches: 5. Written as DNA, the CDR3 is TGTGCCAGCAGCTTAAATCCGACAGGGGACAATGAGCAGTTCTTC. This translates into CASSLNPTGDNEQFF.

V is TRBV13 and J is TRBJ2-1; 9 nucleotides line up with TRBD2. Germline trimming cut 1 base from V and 0 bases from J; bases unmatched to any gene: 10. CDR1 is PRHDT, CDR2 FYEKMQ, per germline (reference sequence). CDR3 length: 19 amino acids. The CDR3 here is CASSLEGLAGISSYNEQFF. Written as DNA, the CDR3 is TGTGCCAGCAGCTTAGAGGGGCTAGCGGGGATAAGCTCCTACAATGAGCAGTTCTTC. Looking up the rest from reference TRBV13 and TRBJ2-1 gives the full variable domain: AAGVIQSPRHLIKEKRETATLKCYPIPRHDTVYWYQQGPGQDPQFLISFYEKMQSDKGSIPDRFSAQQFSDYHSELNMSSLELGDSALYFCASSLEGLAGISSYNEQFFGPGTRLTVL.

The rearrangement joins TRBV19 to TRBJ1-2; 8 bases are a match to TRBD1. The ends lost 4 bases at V and 8 bases at J; junction bases unmatched: 6. CDR3 size: 13 residues. Per germline, CDR1 LNHDA and CDR2 SQIVND (reference sequence). As DNA, the CDR3 is TGTGCCAGTAGTACCCGGGACAGGAAGGGCTACACCTTC. This translates into CASSTRDRKGYTF.

The chain recombines TRBV15 with TRBJ2-1, with 15 bases identical to TRBD2. This CDR3 region has 13 residues. With 8 bases clipped from V and 12 bases from J, the junction kept 5 bases outside the gene matches. Germline V gene lookup returns CDR1 LNHNV and CDR2 YYDKDF (reference sequence). DNA of the CDR3: TGTGCCACCGCCGGGACTAGCGGGAGGCTGCAGTTCTTC. Its protein is CATAGTSGRLQFF.

The chain uses TRBV10-3 and TRBJ2-5; 10 bases map to TRBD1. The CDR3 has 16 residues. The junction had 12 bases not matched to a gene; V was cut back by 0 bases and J by 11 bases. The V gene's germline CDR1 is ENHRY and CDR2 SYGVKD. The CDR3 nucleotides read TGTGCCATCAGTGAGTCGGAATCTGACAGGGGGCTATGGCAGTACTTC. Encoded protein: CAISESESDRGLWQYF.

The genes are TRBV19 and TRBJ1-1; D unresolved. The CDR3 runs 12 residues. CDR1 is LNHDA, CDR2 SQIVND, per germline (reference sequence). V was clipped by 2 bases and J by 7 bases, with 8 bases between them. CDR3 DNA: TGTGCCAGTAGTATAACAGTGAATGAAGCTTTCTTT. This translates into CASSITVNEAFF. The full variable domain, in which reference TRBV19 and TRBJ1-1 provide the parts outside the CDR3, is DGGITQSPKYLFRKEGQNVTLSCEQNLNHDAMYWYRQDPGQGLRLIYYSQIVNDFQKGDIAEGYSVSREKKESFPLTVTSAQKNPTAFYLCASSITVNEAFFGQGTRLTVV.

The genes are TRBV27 and TRBJ1-5; D not resolved. The CDR3 contains 15 residues. Germline CDR1 MNHEY, CDR2 SMNVEV (reference sequence). The V end lost 5 bases, the J end lost 1 base, and 12 bases lay between the germline ends. CDR3 amino acids: CASSDRATSNQPQHF. The DNA of the CDR3 is TGTGCCAGCAGTGATAGAGCCACGAGCAATCAGCCCCAGCATTTT.

V usage is TRBV2 and J usage is TRBJ1-1; D unclear. The CDR3 is made up of 11 amino acids. Germline CDR1 and CDR2: SNHLY and FYNNEI. The V end was cut by 10 bases, the J end by 1 base, with 7 bases between. The DNA of the CDR3 is TGTGCCACCCTAACGAACACTGAAGCTTTCTTT. Translation: CATLTNTEAFF.

The chain couples TRBV9 to TRBJ1-6, with a possible D match to TRBD1 (6 bases). Germline values: CDR1 SGDLS, CDR2 YYNGEE. The CDR3 has 14 amino acids. V dropped 4 bases and J dropped 5 bases, with 10 bases sitting between them. CDR3 sequence (DNA): TGTGCCAGCAGCCTCAGACAGGATAATTCACCCCTCCACTTT. Translation: CASSLRQDNSPLHF.

Turning to this clone: Its ends do not fully match the called genes, so a read error is possible. The V and J genes are TRBV7-9 and TRBJ2-1, with TRBD2 matching 9 bases. CDR3 size: 17 residues. Germline loops: CDR1 SEHNR, CDR2 FQNEAQ (reference sequence). The CDR3 is CSSSLVRASGVYNEQFF. Here the CDR3 DNA reads TGTTCCAGCAGCTTAGTGCGGGCTAGCGGGGTTTACAATGAGCAGTTCTTC.

This clone appeared a single time. CDR3 sequence: CASSYSMDGMNTEAFF. The CDR3 bases are TGTGCCAGCAGTTACTCGATGGACGGGATGAACACTGAAGCTTTCTTT. The chain is built from TRBV6-5 and TRBJ1-1; D uncertain. The CDR3 is 16 amino acids. Trimming stripped 0 bases from V and 0 bases from J, with 11 bases between. Germline V gene sequence: CDR1 MNHEY, CDR2 SVGAGI.

The V gene is TRBV19, the J gene TRBJ1-3, with D perhaps matching TRBD1 (5 bases). The germline gives CDR1 LNHDA, CDR2 SQIVND (reference sequence). V lost 4 bases and J 4 bases, leaving 14 bases between the germline ends. The CDR3 runs 15 residues. CDR3 in DNA: TGTGCCAGTAGTACGCCTCGGGGGGTAGGAAACACCATATATTTT. Residues: CASSTPRGVGNTIYF.

CDR3 coding DNA: TGTGCCAGCAGCTTAGACCCGGGACAGCTGAACACTGAAGCTTTCTTT. Translation gives CASSLDPGQLNTEAFF. The chain joins TRBV7-2 to TRBJ1-1, with TRBD1 matching over 7 bases. Trimming at V came to 1 base and at J to 0 bases, leaving 5 bases not matched to a gene. The CDR3 is 16 amino acids. From germline, CDR1 is SGHTA and CDR2 FQGNSA.

The chain couples TRBV25-1 to TRBJ2-1, with a possible D match to TRBD2 (6 bases). The CDR3 runs 14 residues. V shed 1 base and J shed 4 bases, with 8 bases lying between them. Germline-derived CDR1 and CDR2 are MGHDK and SYGVNS. The CDR3 reads CASSEFGGYNEQFF. In DNA, the CDR3 is TGTGCCAGCAGTGAATTTGGAGGGTACAATGAGCAGTTCTTC.

This chain links TRBV6-5 with TRBJ1-1, with D maybe TRBD1 (6 bases). The germline V and J ends were trimmed by 0 bases and 5 bases, with 13 bases remaining between them. The germline gives CDR1 MNHEY, CDR2 SVGAGI. The CDR3 runs 15 residues. Here the CDR3 reads CASSYSTQGRTEAFF. The CDR3 DNA reads TGTGCCAGCAGTTACTCGACACAGGGTAGGACTGAAGCTTTCTTT.

This chain links TRBV25-1 with TRBJ2-7; D perhaps matches TRBD1 (5 bases). The germline V gene has CDR1 MGHDK and CDR2 SYGVNS. This CDR3 has 15 residues. Trimming shortened V by 1 base and J by 3 bases, and 13 bases separated the two germline ends. CDR3 sequence (DNA): TGTGCCAGCAGTGAATCAAGGGGAAGGGACTACGAGCAGTACTTC. Its translation: CASSESRGRDYEQYF.

CDR3 DNA: TGTGCTAGTGGTTTGGCCGGGACTAGCGGGAGGATTCAAGAGACCCAGTACTTC. This codes for CASGLAGTSGRIQETQYF. J is TRBJ2-5 and V is TRBV12-5, with 15 positions matching TRBD2. The germline V gene has CDR1 LGHNT and CDR2 FRNRAP. V lost 1 base, J lost 2 bases, and 5 bases stayed unmatched. The CDR3 contains 18 residues.

V and J are TRBV9 and TRBJ1-2; D not certain. Germline V CDR1 and CDR2: SGDLS, YYNGEE. The V end was cut by 3 bases, the J end by 4 bases, with 13 bases between. This CDR3 comprises 14 residues. The CDR3 DNA follows: TGTGCCAGCAGCGGCGTAGAGAGTTTCTATGGCTACACCTTC. It specifies CASSGVESFYGYTF. Supplemented by reference TRBV9 and TRBJ1-2, the full variable domain reads DSGVTQTPKHLITATGQRVTLRCSPRSGDLSVYWYQQSLDQGLQFLIQYYNGEERAKGNILERFSAQQFPDLHSELNLSSLELGDSALYFCASSGVESFYGYTFGSGTRLTVV.

The rearrangement joins TRBV5-1 to TRBJ2-7; D gene uncertain. V shed 0 bases and J shed 7 bases, with 11 bases lying between them. The germline CDR1 and CDR2 sequences are SGHRS and YFSETQ. The CDR3 consists of 13 residues. For the CDR3, the DNA is TGCGCCAGCAGCTTGGACTTATCGGGTGAGCAGTACTTC. This gives the protein CASSLDLSGEQYF.

The rearrangement uses TRBV30 and TRBJ1-1, with D maybe TRBD1 (5 bases). Trimming removed 8 bases at V and 0 bases at J, with 16 bases between. The germline V gene encodes CDR1 GTSNPN and CDR2 SVGIG (reference sequence). The CDR3 length is 14 residues. CDR3 residues: CAGKQAYLNTEAFF. The DNA for the CDR3 is TGTGCCGGGAAACAGGCGTACTTGAACACTGAAGCTTTCTTT.

The gene calls are TRBV27 and TRBJ2-2, with D possibly matching TRBD1 (10 bases). Germline V gene sequence: CDR1 MNHEY, CDR2 SMNVEV (reference sequence). CDR3 length: 24 amino acids. Trimming took 3 bases from V and 5 from J, leaving 40 bases between them. In DNA, the CDR3 is TGTGCCAGCAGTTTCCGATTGACAGGGGGCTTAGGTCCCGGTGCAGCGGGAGGAACCGGGGAGCTGTTTTTT. The encoded protein is CASSFRLTGGLGPGAAGGTGELFF.

The chain links TRBV21-1 to TRBJ1-2; TRBD1, as called in the table, went unchecked against the DNA. TRBV21-1 corresponds to a pseudogene. The CDR3 is 15 amino acids. CDR3 nucleotide sequence: TGTGCCAGCAGCAAAGAGTGGCAGGGGGCGCGCGGCTACACCTTC. This gives the protein CASSKEWQGARGYTF.

This clone appeared a few times. The chain links TRBV30 to TRBJ2-1; 13 nucleotides line up with TRBD2. The V gene end was trimmed by 1 base and the J gene end by 6 bases; junction bases not matched to a gene: 6. Per the germline V gene, CDR1 is GTSNPN and CDR2 is SVGIG (reference sequence). The CDR3 has 16 amino acids. CDR3 in DNA: TGTGCCTGGAGTGACCAACTAGCGGGGGGGCGCAATGAGCAGTTCTTC. Translation: CAWSDQLAGGRNEQFF.

V usage is TRBV9 and J usage is TRBJ2-4, with 14 positions matching TRBD2. CDR1 and CDR2 (germline): SGDLS, YYNGEE. CDR3 length: 15 amino acids. V lost 4 bases to trimming and J lost 5 bases; unmatched junction nucleotides: 2. The CDR3 DNA sequence: TGTGCCAGCAGCTCGGGACTAGCGGGGGAAAACATTCAGTACTTC. Encoded protein: CASSSGLAGENIQYF.

The CDR3 region is CASSKAGQGRLDYGYTF. The CDR3 nucleotides read TGTGCCAGCAGCAAAGCGGGACAGGGGAGACTCGACTATGGCTACACCTTC. The chain is built from TRBV21-1 and TRBJ1-2; the table calls TRBD1, which could not be checked here. TRBV21-1 is deemed a pseudogene. This CDR3 spans 17 amino acids.

This rearrangement joins TRBV5-4 to TRBJ2-7, with TRBD2 matching over 8 bases. Germline V gene data show CDR1 as SGHNT and CDR2 as YYREEE (reference sequence). V dropped 3 bases and J dropped 4; count of bases not matched to a gene: 9. The CDR3 contains 15 residues. CDR3 residues: CASSWARGEGYEQYF. The CDR3 nucleotides read TGTGCCAGCAGCTGGGCGCGGGGGGAAGGATACGAGCAGTACTTC.

The chain has TRBV6-4 and TRBJ1-6; perhaps TRBD1 as D (6 bases). Germline V gene data show CDR1 as MRHNA and CDR2 as SNTAGT. Trimming left V 3 bases short and J 10 bases short, with 16 bases between. This CDR3 contains 15 residues. The CDR3 loop is CASSEAGGWLSPLHF. Here the CDR3 DNA reads TGTGCCAGCAGTGAAGCGGGGGGCTGGTTATCACCCCTCCACTTT.